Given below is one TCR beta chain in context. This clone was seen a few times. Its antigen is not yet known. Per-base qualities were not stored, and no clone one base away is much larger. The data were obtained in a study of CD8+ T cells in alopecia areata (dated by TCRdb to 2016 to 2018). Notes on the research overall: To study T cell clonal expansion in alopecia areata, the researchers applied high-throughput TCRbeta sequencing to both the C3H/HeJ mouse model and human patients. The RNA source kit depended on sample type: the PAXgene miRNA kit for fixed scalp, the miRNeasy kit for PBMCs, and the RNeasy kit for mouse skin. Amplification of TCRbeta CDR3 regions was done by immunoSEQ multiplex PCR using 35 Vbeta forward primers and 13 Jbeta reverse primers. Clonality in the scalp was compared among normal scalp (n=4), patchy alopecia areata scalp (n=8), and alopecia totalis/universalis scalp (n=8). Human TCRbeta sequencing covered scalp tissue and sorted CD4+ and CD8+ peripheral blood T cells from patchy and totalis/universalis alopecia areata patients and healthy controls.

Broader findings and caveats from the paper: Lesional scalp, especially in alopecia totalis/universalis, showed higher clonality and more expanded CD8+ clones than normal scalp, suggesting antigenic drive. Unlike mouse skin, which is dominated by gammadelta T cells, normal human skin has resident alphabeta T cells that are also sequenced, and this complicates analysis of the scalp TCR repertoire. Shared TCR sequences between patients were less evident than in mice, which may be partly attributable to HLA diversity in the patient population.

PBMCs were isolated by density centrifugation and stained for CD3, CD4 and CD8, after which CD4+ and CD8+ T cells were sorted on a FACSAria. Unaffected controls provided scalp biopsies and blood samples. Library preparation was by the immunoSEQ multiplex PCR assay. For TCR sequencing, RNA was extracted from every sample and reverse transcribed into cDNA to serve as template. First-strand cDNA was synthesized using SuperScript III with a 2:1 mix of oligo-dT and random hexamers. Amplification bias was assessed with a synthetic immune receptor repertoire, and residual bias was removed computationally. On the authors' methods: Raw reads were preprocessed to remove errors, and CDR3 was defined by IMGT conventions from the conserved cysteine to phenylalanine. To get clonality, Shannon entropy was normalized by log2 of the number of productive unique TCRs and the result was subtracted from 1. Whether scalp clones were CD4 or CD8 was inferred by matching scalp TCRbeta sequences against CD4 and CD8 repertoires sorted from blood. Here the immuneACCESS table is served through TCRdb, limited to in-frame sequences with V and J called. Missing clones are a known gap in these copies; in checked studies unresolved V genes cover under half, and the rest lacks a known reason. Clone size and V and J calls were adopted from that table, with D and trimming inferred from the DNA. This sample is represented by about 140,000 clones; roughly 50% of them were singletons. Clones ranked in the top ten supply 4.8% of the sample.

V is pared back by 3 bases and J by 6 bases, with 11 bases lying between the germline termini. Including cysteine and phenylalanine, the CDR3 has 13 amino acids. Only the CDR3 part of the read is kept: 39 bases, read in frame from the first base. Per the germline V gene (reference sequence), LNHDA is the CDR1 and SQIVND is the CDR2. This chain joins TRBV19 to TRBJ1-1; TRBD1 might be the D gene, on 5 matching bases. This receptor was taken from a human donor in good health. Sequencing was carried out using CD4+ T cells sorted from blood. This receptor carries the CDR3 CASSMWSGAEAFF. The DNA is TGTGCCAGTAGTATGTGGTCGGGGGCTGAAGCTTTCTTT.